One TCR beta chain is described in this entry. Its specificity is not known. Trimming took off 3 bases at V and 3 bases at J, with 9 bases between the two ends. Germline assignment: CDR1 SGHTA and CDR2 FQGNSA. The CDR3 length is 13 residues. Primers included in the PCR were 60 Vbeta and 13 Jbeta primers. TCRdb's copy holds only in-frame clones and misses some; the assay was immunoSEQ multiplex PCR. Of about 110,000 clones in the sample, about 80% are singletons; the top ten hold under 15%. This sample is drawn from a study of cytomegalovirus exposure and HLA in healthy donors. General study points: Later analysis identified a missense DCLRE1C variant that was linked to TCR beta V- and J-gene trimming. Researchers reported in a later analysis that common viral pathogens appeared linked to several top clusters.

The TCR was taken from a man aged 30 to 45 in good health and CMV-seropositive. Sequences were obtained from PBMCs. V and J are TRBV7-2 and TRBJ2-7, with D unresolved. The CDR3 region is CASSLTTFYEQYF. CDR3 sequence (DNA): TGTGCCAGCAGCTTGACAACTTTCTACGAGCAGTACTTC.